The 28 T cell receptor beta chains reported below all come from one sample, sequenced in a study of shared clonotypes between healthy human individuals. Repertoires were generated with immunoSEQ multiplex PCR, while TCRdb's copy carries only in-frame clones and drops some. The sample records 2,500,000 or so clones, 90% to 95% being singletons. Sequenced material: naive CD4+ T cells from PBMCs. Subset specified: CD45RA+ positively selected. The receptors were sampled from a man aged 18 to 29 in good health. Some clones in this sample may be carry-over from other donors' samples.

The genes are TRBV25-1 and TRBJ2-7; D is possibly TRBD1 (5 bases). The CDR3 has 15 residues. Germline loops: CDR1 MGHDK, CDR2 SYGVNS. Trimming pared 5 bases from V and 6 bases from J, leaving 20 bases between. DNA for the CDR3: TGTGCCAGCAGTTCCCAATGGGGCGGTTCGGCCGAGCAGTACTTC. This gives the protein CASSSQWGGSAEQYF.

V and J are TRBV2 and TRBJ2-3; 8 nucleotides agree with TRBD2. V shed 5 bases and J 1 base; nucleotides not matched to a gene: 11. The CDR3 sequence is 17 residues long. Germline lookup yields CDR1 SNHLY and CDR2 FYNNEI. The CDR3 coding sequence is TGTGCCAGCAGTCTCACCTTTACTAGCGGCCGCACAGATACGCAGTATTTT. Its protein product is CASSLTFTSGRTDTQYF.

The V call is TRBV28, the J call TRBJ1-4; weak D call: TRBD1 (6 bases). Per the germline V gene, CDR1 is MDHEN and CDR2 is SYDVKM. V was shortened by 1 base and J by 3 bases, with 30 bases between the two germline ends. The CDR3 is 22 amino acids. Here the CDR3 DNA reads TGTGCCAGCAGTTTATTTTTCCCATCTGGGGGGCCGTCCATGGGAGCTAATGAAAAACTGTTTTTT. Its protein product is CASSLFFPSGGPSMGANEKLFF.

CDR3 sequence (DNA): TGTGCCAGCAGCTTTTACGGGATCCCCCAGTATTTT. This gives the protein CASSFYGIPQYF. The chain joins TRBV7-3 to TRBJ2-3; tentative D call: TRBD2 (5 bases). CDR3 length: 12 residues. CDR1 and CDR2 (germline): SGHTA, FQGTGA. Trimming took 3 bases from V and 12 from J, leaving 13 bases between them.

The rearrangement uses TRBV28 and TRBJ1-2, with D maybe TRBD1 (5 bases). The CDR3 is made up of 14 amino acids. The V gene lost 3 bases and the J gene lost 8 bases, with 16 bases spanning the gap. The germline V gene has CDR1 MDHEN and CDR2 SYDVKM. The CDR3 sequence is CASSFKQAGRGYTF. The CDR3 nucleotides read TGTGCCAGCAGTTTTAAACAGGCCGGGAGGGGCTACACCTTC.

This CDR3 is CATSRDKVEEQFF. Here the CDR3 DNA reads TGTGCCACCAGCAGAGATAAGGTAGAAGAGCAGTTCTTC. The chain carries TRBV15 and TRBJ2-1; D is ambiguous. The V and J ends lost 0 bases and 10 bases respectively, with 10 bases between them. The CDR3 loop spans 13 amino acids. Germline CDR1 and CDR2: LNHNV and YYDKDF (reference sequence). Complete variable domain (other parts from reference TRBV15 and TRBJ2-1): DAMVIQNPRYQVTQFGKPVTLSCSQTLNHNVMYWYQQKSSQAPKLLFHYYDKDFNNEADTPDNFQSRRPNTSFCFLDIRSPGLGDTAMYLCATSRDKVEEQFFGPGTRLTVL.

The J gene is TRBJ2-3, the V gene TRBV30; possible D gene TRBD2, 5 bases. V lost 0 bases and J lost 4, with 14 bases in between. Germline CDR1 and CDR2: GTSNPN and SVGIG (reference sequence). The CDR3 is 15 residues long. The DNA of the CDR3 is TGTGCCTGGAGTGTACTAGAGGTGGCCGCAGATACGCAGTATTTT. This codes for CAWSVLEVAADTQYF.

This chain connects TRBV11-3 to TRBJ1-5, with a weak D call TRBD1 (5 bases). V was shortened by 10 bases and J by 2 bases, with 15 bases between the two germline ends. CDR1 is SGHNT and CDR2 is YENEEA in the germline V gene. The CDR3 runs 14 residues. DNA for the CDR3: TGTGCCAACCGGGGGTTGGGTGGCAATCAGCCCCAGCATTTT. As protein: CANRGLGGNQPQHF.

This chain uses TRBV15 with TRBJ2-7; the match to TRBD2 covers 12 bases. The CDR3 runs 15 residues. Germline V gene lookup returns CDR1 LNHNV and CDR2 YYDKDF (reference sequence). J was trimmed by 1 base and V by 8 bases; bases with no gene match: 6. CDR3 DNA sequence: TGTGCCACCGACCCGGGACTAGCGGGTTCCTACGAGCAGTACTTC. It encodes CATDPGLAGSYEQYF.

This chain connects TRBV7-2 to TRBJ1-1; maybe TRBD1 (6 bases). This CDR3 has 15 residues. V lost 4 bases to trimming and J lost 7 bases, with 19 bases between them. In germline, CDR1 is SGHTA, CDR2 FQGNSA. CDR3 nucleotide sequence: TGTGCCAGCAGCTCCGTGAAAGGGGGTTTTTTTGAAGCTTTCTTT. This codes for CASSSVKGGFFEAFF.

The CDR3 spells CASSWGQMMNTEAFF. The CDR3 bases are TGTGCCAGCAGCTGGGGACAGATGATGAACACTGAAGCTTTCTTT. The chain recombines TRBV5-4 with TRBJ1-1; 7 nucleotides line up with TRBD1. CDR3 length: 15 residues. The germline V gene has CDR1 SGHNT and CDR2 YYREEE (reference sequence). V lost 3 bases and J lost 0; bases outside the gene matches: 5.

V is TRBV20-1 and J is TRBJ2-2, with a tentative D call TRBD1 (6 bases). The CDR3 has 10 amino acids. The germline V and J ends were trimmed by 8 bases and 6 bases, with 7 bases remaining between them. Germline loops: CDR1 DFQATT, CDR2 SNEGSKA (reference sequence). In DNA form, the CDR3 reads TGCAGTACAGGGCCCGGGGAGCTGTTTTTT. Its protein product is CSTGPGELFF.

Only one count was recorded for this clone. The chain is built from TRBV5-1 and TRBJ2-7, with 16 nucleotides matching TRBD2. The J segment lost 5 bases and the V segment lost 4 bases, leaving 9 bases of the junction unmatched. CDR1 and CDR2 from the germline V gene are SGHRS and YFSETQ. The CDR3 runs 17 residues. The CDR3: CASSPPGLAGGPHEQYF. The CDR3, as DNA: TGCGCCAGCAGCCCGCCGGGACTAGCGGGAGGGCCCCACGAGCAGTACTTC.

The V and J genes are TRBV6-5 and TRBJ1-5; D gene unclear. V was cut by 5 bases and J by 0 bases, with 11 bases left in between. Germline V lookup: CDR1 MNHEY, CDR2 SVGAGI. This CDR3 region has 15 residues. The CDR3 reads CASSARVDSNQPQHF. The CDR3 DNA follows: TGTGCCAGCAGTGCTCGCGTCGATAGCAATCAGCCCCAGCATTTT.

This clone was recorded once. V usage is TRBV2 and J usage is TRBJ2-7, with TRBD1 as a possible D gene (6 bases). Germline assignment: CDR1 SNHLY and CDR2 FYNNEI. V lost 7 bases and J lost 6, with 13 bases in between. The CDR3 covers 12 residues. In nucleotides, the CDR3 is TGTGCCAGCAAGGACAGCCCCCTCGAGCAGTACTTC. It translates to CASKDSPLEQYF.

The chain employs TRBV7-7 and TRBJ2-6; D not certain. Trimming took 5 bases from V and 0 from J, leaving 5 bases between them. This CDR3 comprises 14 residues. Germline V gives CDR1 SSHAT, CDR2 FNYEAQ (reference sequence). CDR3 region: CASSPRSGANVLTF. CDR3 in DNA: TGTGCCAGCAGCCCCCGCTCTGGGGCCAACGTCCTGACTTTC.

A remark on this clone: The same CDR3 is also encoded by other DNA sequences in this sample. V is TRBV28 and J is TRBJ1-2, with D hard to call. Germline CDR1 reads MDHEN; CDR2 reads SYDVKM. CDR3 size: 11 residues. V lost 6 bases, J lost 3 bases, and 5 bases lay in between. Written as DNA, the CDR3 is TGTGCCAGCAGCCTCGACTATGGCTACACCTTC. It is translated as CASSLDYGYTF.

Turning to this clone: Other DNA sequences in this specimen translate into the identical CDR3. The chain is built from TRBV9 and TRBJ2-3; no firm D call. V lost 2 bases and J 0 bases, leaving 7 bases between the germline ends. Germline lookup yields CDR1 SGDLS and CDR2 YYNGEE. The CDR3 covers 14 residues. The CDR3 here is CASSVLPSTDTQYF. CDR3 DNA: TGTGCCAGCAGCGTTCTCCCTAGCACAGATACGCAGTATTTT.

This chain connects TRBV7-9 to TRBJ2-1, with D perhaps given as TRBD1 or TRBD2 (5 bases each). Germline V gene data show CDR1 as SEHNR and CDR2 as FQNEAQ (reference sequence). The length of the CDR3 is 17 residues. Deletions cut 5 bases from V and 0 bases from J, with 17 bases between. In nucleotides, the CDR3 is TGTGCCAGCAGCCCGGCCGAGGGGAGAAGCTCCTACAATGAGCAGTTCTTC. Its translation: CASSPAEGRSSYNEQFF.

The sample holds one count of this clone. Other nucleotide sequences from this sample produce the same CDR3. The CDR3 region is CASSQGTGNTIYF. DNA for the CDR3: TGTGCCAGCTCACAGGGTACTGGAAACACCATATATTTT. The V call is TRBV18, the J call TRBJ1-3; no firm D call. The V end was cut by 4 bases, the J end by 2 bases, with 6 bases between. CDR3 length: 13 amino acids. Germline V lookup: CDR1 KGHSH, CDR2 LQKENI.

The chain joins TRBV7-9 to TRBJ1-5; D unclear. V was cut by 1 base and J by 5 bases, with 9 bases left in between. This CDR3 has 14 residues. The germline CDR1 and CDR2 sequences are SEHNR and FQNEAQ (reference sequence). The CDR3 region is CASSLGASYQPQHF. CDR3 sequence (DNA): TGTGCCAGCAGCTTAGGAGCTTCTTATCAGCCCCAGCATTTT.

CDR3 DNA: TGTGCCAGCAGTTTACTAGGCAGGGGGCGCGAGGAGACCCAGTACTTC. It yields the protein CASSLLGRGREETQYF. The V and J genes are TRBV28 and TRBJ2-5, with 8 nucleotides matching TRBD1. This CDR3 contains 16 residues. Germline CDR1 is MDHEN and CDR2 is SYDVKM. The trim removed 2 bases at V and 5 bases at J, leaving 10 bases unmatched.

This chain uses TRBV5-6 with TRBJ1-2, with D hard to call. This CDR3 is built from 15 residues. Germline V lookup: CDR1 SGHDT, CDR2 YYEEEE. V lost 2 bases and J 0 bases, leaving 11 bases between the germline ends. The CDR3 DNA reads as TGTGCCAGCAGCTTTCGGACCGCGGCTAACTATGGCTACACCTTC. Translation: CASSFRTAANYGYTF.

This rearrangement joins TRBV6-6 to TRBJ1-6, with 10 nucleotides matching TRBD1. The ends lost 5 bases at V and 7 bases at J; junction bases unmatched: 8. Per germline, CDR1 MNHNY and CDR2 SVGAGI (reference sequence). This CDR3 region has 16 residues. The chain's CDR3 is CASSHDRGQYNSPLHF. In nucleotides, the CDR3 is TGTGCCAGCAGTCATGACAGGGGGCAGTACAATTCACCCCTCCACTTT.

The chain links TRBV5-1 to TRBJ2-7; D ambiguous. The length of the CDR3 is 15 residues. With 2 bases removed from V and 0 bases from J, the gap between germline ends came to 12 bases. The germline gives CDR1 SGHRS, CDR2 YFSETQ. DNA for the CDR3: TGCGCCAGCAGCTTACAGACGGCAGTCTCCTACGAGCAGTACTTC. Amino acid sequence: CASSLQTAVSYEQYF. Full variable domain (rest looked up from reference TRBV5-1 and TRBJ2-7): KAGVTQTPRYLIKTRGQQVTLSCSPISGHRSVSWYQQTPGQGLQFLFEYFSETQRNKGNFPGRFSGRQFSNSRSEMNVSTLELGDSALYLCASSLQTAVSYEQYFGPGTRLTVT.

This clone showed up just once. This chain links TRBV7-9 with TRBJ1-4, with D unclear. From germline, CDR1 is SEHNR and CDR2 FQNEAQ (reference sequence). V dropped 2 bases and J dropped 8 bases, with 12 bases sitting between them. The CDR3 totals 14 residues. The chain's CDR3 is CASSLSWSGEKLFF. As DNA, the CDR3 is TGTGCCAGCAGCTTAAGTTGGTCTGGAGAAAAACTGTTTTTT.

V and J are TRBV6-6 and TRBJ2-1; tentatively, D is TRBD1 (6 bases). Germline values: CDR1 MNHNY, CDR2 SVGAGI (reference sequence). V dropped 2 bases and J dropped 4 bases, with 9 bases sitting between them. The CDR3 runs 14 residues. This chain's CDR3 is CASSYAGQYNEQFF. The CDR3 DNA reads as TGTGCCAGCAGTTACGCCGGACAGTACAATGAGCAGTTCTTC.

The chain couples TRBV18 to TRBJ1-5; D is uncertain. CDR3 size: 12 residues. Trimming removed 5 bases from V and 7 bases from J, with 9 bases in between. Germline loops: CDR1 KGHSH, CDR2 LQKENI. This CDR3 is CASSSMGQPQHF. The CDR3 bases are TGTGCCAGCTCATCGATGGGACAGCCCCAGCATTTT. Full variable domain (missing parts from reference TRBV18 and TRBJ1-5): NAGVMQNPRHLVRRRGQEARLRCSPMKGHSHVYWYRQLPEEGLKFMVYLQKENIIDESGMPKERFSAEFPKEGPSILRIQQVVRGDSAAYFCASSSMGQPQHFGDGTRLSIL.